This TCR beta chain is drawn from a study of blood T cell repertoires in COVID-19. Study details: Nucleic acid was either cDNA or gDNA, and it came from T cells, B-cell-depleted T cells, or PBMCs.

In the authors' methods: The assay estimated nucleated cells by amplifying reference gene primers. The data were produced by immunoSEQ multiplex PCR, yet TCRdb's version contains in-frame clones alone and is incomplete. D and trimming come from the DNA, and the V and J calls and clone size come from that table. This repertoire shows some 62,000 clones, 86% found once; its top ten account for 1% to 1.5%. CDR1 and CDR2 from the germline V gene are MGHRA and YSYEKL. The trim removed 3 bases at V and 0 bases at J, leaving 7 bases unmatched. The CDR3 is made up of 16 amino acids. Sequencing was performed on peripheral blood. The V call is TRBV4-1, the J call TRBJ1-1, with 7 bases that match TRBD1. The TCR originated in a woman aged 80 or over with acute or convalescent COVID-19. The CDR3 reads CASSQGPGQLNTEAFF. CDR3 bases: TGCGCCAGCAGCCAGGGACCGGGACAGTTGAACACTGAAGCTTTCTTT.